This T cell receptor (beta chain) was sequenced for a study of shared T cell receptors in the human thymus. Remarks on this clone: Other DNA sequences from this sample encode an identical CDR3 as well.

This CDR3 spans 12 amino acids. CDR1 is MDHEN and CDR2 is SYDVKM in the germline V gene. V gave up 3 bases and J gave up 5 bases, with 8 bases separating them. This table comes from immunoSEQ multiplex PCR, and its TCRdb copy is limited to in-frame clones, with some not included. The sample holds under 450,000 clones, roughly 94% seen once. The receptor was isolated from a human donor. This sequence joins TRBV28 and TRBJ2-7, with TRBD2 as a possible D gene (5 bases). The sequencing sample was made of thymocytes. In nucleotides, the CDR3 is TGTGCCAGCAGTTTGGCCGGGGACGAGCAGTACTTC. Its protein product is CASSLAGDEQYF.